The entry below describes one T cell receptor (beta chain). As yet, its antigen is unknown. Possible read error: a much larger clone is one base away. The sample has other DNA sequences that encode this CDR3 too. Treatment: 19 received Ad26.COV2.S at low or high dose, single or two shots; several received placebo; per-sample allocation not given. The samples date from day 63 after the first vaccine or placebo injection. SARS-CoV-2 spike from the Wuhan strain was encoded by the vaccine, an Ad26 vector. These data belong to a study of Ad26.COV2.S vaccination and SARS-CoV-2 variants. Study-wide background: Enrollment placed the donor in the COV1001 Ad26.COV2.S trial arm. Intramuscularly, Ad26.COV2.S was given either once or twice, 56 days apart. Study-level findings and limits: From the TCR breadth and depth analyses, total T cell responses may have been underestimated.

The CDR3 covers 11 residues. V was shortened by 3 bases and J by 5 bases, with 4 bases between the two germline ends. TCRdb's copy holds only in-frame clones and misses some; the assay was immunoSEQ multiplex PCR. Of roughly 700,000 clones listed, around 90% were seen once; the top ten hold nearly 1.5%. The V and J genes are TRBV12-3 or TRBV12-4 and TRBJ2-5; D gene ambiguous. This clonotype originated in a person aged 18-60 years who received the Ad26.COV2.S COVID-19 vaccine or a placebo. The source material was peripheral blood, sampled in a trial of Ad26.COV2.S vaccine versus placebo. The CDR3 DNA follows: TGTGCCAGCAGTTTTGGGGAGACCCAGTACTTC. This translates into CASSFGETQYF.